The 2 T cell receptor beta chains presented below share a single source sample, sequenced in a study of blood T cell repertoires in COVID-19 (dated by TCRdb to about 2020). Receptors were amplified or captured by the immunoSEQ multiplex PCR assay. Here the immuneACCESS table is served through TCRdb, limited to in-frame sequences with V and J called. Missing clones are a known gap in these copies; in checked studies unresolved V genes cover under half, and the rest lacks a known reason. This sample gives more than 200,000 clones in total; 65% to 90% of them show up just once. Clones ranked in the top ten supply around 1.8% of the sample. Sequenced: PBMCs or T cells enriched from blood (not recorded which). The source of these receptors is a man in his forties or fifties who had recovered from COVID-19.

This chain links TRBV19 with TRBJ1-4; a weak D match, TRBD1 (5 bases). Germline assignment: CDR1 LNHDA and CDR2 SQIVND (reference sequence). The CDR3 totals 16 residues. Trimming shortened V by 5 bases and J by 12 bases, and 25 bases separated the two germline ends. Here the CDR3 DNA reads TGTGCCAGTAGTGCCTTCGGACAAACCCACGGCGCGGAACTGTTTTTT. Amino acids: CASSAFGQTHGAELFF.

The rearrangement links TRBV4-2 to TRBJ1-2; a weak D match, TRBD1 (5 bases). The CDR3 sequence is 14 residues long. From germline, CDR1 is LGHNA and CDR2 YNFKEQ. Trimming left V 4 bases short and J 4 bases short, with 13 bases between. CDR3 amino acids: CASSPMRDSYGYTF. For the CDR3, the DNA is TGTGCCAGCAGCCCCATGAGGGACTCCTATGGCTACACCTTC.